This entry describes one T cell receptor beta chain. Its antigen is currently not known. Base qualities are not at hand, and no much larger clone is one base apart. The library was built by means of the immunoSEQ multiplex PCR assay. To provide template for TCR sequencing, every sample had RNA extracted and reverse transcribed into cDNA. First-strand cDNA was synthesized using SuperScript III with a 2:1 mix of oligo-dT and random hexamers. A synthetic immune receptor repertoire was used to assess amplification bias, and residual bias was removed computationally. The paper's data handling went like this. Raw reads were preprocessed for error removal, and CDR3 was defined according to IMGT conventions as running from the conserved cysteine to phenylalanine. To get clonality, Shannon entropy was normalized by log2 of the number of productive unique TCRs and the result was subtracted from 1. Whether scalp clones were CD4 or CD8 was inferred by matching scalp TCRbeta sequences against CD4 and CD8 repertoires sorted from blood. The immuneACCESS repertoire file appears here via TCRdb, limited to in-frame rearrangements. These files lack a portion of the clones; in checked studies, under half of the deficit traces to unresolved V genes, and the cause of the others is not known. V and J calls and clone size are given by that table; D and trimming were obtained from the DNA. This sample gives thousands of clones in total; about three quarters of them show up just once. Roughly 2.8% of the sample is taken by the ten largest.

The data derive from a study of CD8+ T cells in alopecia areata (dated by TCRdb to 2016 to 2019). With regard to the full study: High-throughput TCRbeta sequencing was used to examine T cell clonal expansion in alopecia areata in both the C3H/HeJ mouse model and human patients. Scalp tissue and sorted CD4+ and CD8+ peripheral blood T cells from patchy and totalis/universalis alopecia areata patients and from healthy controls were covered by human TCRbeta sequencing. Scalp clonality was compared among normal scalp (n=4), patchy alopecia areata scalp (n=8), and alopecia totalis/universalis scalp (n=8). RNA was obtained with the PAXgene miRNA kit for fixed scalp, the miRNeasy kit for PBMCs, and the RNeasy kit for mouse skin. TCRbeta CDR3 regions were amplified by immunoSEQ multiplex PCR using 35 Vbeta forward and 13 Jbeta reverse primers. The study at large found these results: Shared TCR sequences between patients were less evident than in mice, which may be partly attributable to HLA diversity in the patient population. Unlike mouse skin, which is dominated by gammadelta T cells, normal human skin has resident alphabeta T cells that are also sequenced, and this complicates analysis of the scalp TCR repertoire. Lesional scalp, especially in alopecia totalis/universalis, showed higher clonality and more expanded CD8+ clones than normal scalp, suggesting antigenic drive.

In roughly 5 patients from the biomarker study, an additional sort separated CD25+CD127- cells out of the CD4+ cells. From alopecia areata patients, peripheral blood was collected along with lesional scalp punch biopsies. PBMCs were isolated by density centrifugation and stained for CD3, CD4 and CD8, after which CD4+ and CD8+ T cells were sorted on a FACSAria. The untreated alopecia areata patients were recruited through a multicenter biomarker study. The CDR3, from cysteine to phenylalanine, totals 15 residues. Only the CDR3 DNA is retained, 45 bases long and in frame from the first base. Clipping removes 0 bases from V and 4 bases from J, with 3 as the unmatched junction base count. The CDR1 and CDR2 encoded by the germline V gene are SGHDT and YYEEEE.

This TCR was recovered from a human donor with alopecia areata. The V gene is TRBV5-6 and the J gene is TRBJ2-2, and TRBD1 aligns with 7 junction nucleotides. The sequencing sample was made of CD4+ Tregs sorted from blood. The CDR3 region reads CASSLGQGSTGELFF. The DNA is TGTGCCAGCAGCTTGGGACAGGGAAGCACCGGGGAGCTGTTTTTT. Reference TRBV5-6 and TRBJ2-2 genes cover what lies past the CDR3, so the full variable domain is DAGVTQSPTHLIKTRGQQVTLRCSPKSGHDTVSWYQQALGQGPQFIFQYYEEEERQRGNFPDRFSGHQFPNYSSELNVNALLLGDSALYLCASSLGQGSTGELFFGEGSRLTVL.